The 10 T cell receptor beta chains below were found in one sample sequenced in a study of blood T cell repertoires in COVID-19. Repertoires were generated with immunoSEQ multiplex PCR, while TCRdb's copy carries only in-frame clones and drops some. The table lists under 200,000 clones, around 80% of them singletons. What was sequenced was peripheral blood. Receptors originate from a man aged 25-40 years with active or convalescent COVID-19.

The chain carries TRBV12-2 and TRBJ2-7; the table's D call, TRBD1, has no DNA check behind it. TRBV12-2 counts as a pseudogene. The CDR3 covers 13 residues. In DNA form, the CDR3 reads TGTGCAAGTCGCCGTGGGCCAGGCTACGAGCAGTACGTC. Its protein product is CASRRGPGYEQYV.

The gene calls are TRBV5-1 and TRBJ2-3, with D perhaps matching TRBD2 (6 bases). Germline CDR1 is SGHRS and CDR2 is YFSETQ. The CDR3 spans 19 residues. The ends were cut back, 4 bases at V and 2 bases at J, with 26 bases in the middle. The CDR3 protein is CASSPGGSPGLITTDTQYF. The CDR3 DNA follows: TGCGCCAGCAGCCCGGGCGGGTCTCCCGGACTAATAACCACAGATACGCAGTATTTT. The full variable domain, rest sourced from reference TRBV5-1 and TRBJ2-3, is KAGVTQTPRYLIKTRGQQVTLSCSPISGHRSVSWYQQTPGQGLQFLFEYFSETQRNKGNFPGRFSGRQFSNSRSEMNVSTLELGDSALYLCASSPGGSPGLITTDTQYFGPGTRLTVL.

This chain connects TRBV5-1 to TRBJ2-5; the D is unclear. The CDR3 has 17 amino acids. From germline, CDR1 is SGHRS and CDR2 YFSETQ. V was trimmed by 4 bases and J by 5 bases, leaving 24 bases between them. The CDR3 is CASSPRGATVFSETQYF. The CDR3 DNA reads as TGCGCCAGCAGCCCCCGAGGAGCGACGGTTTTTTCGGAGACCCAGTACTTC.

The CDR3 is CAWSEGQVLHF. CDR3 nucleotides: TGTGCCTGGAGTGAGGGACAAGTCCTCCACTTT. The rearrangement links TRBV30 to TRBJ1-6; maybe TRBD1 (6 bases). Trimming left V 1 base short and J 15 bases short, with 10 bases between. The CDR3 has 11 residues. CDR1 GTSNPN and CDR2 SVGIG come from the germline V gene (reference sequence).

The chain uses TRBV18 and TRBJ2-3; D call uncertain. The CDR3 length is 13 residues. Trimming took off 7 bases at V and 4 bases at J, with 12 bases between the two ends. Germline loops: CDR1 KGHSH, CDR2 LQKENI. CDR3 loop: CASFTSGADTQYF. The DNA for the CDR3 is TGTGCCAGCTTCACGAGTGGTGCAGATACGCAGTATTTT.

As to this clone: The sample contains more than one DNA sequence encoding this CDR3. The rearrangement uses TRBV28 and TRBJ2-7; 7 bases line up with TRBD1. CDR1 and CDR2 (germline): MDHEN, SYDVKM. The CDR3 has 15 residues. After removal of 3 bases from V and 0 bases from J, the junction contained 5 bases not matched to a gene. CDR3 nucleotides: TGTGCCAGCAGTTTCCGGGACAGAGGCTCCTACGAGCAGTACGTC. Amino acid sequence: CASSFRDRGSYEQYV.

This chain links TRBV25-1 with TRBJ2-5, with TRBD1 matching 9 bases. The trim removed 6 bases at V and 5 bases at J, leaving 10 bases unmatched. CDR3 size: 15 residues. Per the germline V gene, CDR1 is MGHDK and CDR2 is SYGVNS. For the CDR3, the DNA is TGTGCCAGCAGCCAGCCGGGACAGGGCCGCGAGACCCAGTACTTC. Encoded protein: CASSQPGQGRETQYF.

The chain combines TRBV6-2 or TRBV6-3 with TRBJ2-2, with 8 positions matching TRBD1. Germline lookup yields CDR1 MNHEY and CDR2 SVGEGT. The V segment lost 2 bases and the J segment 7 bases; nucleotides outside the gene matches: 9. This CDR3 has 16 residues. CDR3 sequence reads: CASSYQGQGAGGELFF. The CDR3 region has the DNA TGTGCCAGCAGTTACCAGGGGCAGGGGGCCGGCGGGGAGCTGTTTTTT.

V gene TRBV5-1 combines with J gene TRBJ2-1, with 16 bases fitting TRBD2. The CDR3 extends over 15 amino acids. Germline V lookup: CDR1 SGHRS, CDR2 YFSETQ. J gave up 8 bases and V 4 bases, and 3 bases lay outside the gene matches. Here the CDR3 reads CASSGTSGGAYEQFF. The DNA of the CDR3 is TGCGCCAGCAGCGGGACTAGCGGGGGGGCTTATGAGCAGTTCTTC.

This chain uses TRBV7-2 with TRBJ1-4, with D possibly matching TRBD1 (5 bases). This CDR3 has 15 residues. Germline V gene sequence: CDR1 SGHTA, CDR2 FQGNSA. V gave up 1 base and J gave up 2 bases, with 8 bases separating them. CDR3 DNA sequence: TGTGCCAGCAGCTTAGTGGGGCCGACTAATGAAAAACTGTTTTTT. Translating gives CASSLVGPTNEKLFF.